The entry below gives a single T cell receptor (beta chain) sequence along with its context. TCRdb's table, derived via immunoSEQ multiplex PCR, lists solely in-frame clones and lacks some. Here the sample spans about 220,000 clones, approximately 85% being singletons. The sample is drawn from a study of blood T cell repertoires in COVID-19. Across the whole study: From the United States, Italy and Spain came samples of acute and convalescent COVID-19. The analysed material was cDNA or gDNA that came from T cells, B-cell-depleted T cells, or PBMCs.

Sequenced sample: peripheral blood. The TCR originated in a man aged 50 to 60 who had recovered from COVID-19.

This CDR3 is CASKSSGRGNEQYF. CDR3 coding DNA: TGTGCCAGCAAGTCAAGCGGGAGGGGTAACGAGCAGTACTTC. This chain uses TRBV2 with TRBJ2-7, with 10 bases that match TRBD2. CDR1 is SNHLY, CDR2 FYNNEI, per germline. This CDR3 is 14 amino acids long. V dropped 7 bases and J dropped 5; count of bases not matched to a gene: 8.